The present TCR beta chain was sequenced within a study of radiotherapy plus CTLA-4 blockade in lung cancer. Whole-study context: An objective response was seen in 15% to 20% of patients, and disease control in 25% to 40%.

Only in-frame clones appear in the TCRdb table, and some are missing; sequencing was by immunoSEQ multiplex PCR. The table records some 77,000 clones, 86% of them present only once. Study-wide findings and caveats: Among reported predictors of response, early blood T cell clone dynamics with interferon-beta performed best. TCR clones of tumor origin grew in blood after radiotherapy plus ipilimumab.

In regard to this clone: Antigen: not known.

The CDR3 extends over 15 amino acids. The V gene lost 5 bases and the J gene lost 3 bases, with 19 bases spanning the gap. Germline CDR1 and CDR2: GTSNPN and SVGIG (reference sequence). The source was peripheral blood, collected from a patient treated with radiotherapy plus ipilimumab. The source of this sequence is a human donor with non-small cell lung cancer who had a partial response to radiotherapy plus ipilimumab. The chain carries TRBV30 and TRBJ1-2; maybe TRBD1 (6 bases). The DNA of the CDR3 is TGTGCCTGGGCACACAGGGAGTACGGCCACTATGGCTACACCTTC. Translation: CAWAHREYGHYGYTF.